This T cell receptor (beta chain) was found in a study of PD-L1 blockade in urothelial cancer. About the research overall: Prior chemotherapy regimens per patient numbered 0 to 3. Findings and caveats of the study: Pretreatment peripheral blood TCR clonality that fell below the median predicted better survival among the patients studied.

Stated time point: pretreatment peripheral blood. This clone has just one count. Its antigen is not identified. Measured with immunoSEQ multiplex PCR; TCRdb has only the in-frame clones, and not every one. There are 50,000 or so clones in the sample; about 86% occur only once, and approximately 23% lies in the top ten. Per the germline V gene, CDR1 is SGHAT and CDR2 is FQNNGV. The CDR3 is 14 amino acids. V lost 6 bases to trimming and J lost 2 bases, with 13 bases between them. Sequencing was performed on PBMCs, taken around atezolizumab (anti-PD-L1) treatment. The rearrangement joins TRBV11-2 to TRBJ1-2; D is uncertain. This receptor was taken from a man in his sixties with urothelial cancer. The CDR3 protein is CASSRNGGNYGYTF. CDR3 sequence (DNA): TGTGCCAGCAGTCGAAACGGAGGGAACTATGGCTACACCTTC.